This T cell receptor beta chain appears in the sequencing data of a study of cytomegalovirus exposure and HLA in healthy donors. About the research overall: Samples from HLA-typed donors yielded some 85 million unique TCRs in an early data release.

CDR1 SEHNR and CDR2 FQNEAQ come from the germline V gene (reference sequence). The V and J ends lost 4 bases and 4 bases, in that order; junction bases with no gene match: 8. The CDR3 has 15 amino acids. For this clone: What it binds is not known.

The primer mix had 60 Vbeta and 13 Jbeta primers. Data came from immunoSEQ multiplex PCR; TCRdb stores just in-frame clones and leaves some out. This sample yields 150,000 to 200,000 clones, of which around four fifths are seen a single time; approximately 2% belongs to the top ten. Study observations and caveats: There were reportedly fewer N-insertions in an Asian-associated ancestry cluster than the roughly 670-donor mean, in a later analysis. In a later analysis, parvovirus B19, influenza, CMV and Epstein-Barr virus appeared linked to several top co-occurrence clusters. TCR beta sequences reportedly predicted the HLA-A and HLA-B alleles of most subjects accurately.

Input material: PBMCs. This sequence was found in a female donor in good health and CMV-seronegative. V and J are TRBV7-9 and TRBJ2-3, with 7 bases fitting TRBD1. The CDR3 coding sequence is TGTGCCAGCAGCTCGTCGACAGGGTGGTCAGATACGCAGTATTTT. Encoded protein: CASSSSTGWSDTQYF.